This T cell receptor beta chain originates from a study of T cells in Graves' hyperthyroidism and ophthalmopathy. Template material for amplifying TCR beta CDR3 regions consisted of RNA transcripts. First-round RT-PCR with HTBI primers amplified the TCR CDR3 region. One entry per CDR3 protein results from TCRdb running MiXCR on the multiplex PCR reads. The sample lists about 740,000 distinct CDR3 sequences, approximately 15% occurring once. Between the trimmed V and J ends, which lost 1 base and 3 bases, there was a span of 8 bases. The germline V gene encodes CDR1 SGHRS and CDR2 YFSETQ. The CDR3 has 13 residues.

The rearrangement uses TRBV5-1 and TRBJ2-7; no clear D. This clonotype was sampled from a woman aged 18-35 years with Graves' hyperthyroidism. Sequenced input: blood. The CDR3, as DNA: TGCGCCAGCAGCTTGTCCACATACTACGAGCAGTACTTC. It translates to CASSLSTYYEQYF.